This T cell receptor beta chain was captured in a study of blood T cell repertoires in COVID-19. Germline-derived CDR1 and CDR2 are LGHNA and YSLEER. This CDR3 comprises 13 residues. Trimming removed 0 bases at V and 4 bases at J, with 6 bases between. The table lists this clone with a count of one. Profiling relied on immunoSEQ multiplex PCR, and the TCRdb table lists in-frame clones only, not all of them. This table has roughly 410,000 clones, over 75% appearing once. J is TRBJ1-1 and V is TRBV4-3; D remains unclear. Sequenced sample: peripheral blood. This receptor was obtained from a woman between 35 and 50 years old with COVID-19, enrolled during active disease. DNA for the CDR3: TGCGCCAGCAGCCAAGATTTCAGCACTGAAGCTTTCTTT. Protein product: CASSQDFSTEAFF.